A selection of T cell receptor beta chains follows, all from one sample in a study of cytomegalovirus exposure and HLA in healthy donors. The method was immunoSEQ multiplex PCR; TCRdb's version includes in-frame clones alone and lacks a portion of them. Seen here are about 110,000 clones, about 80% observed once, and the top ten hold 2.5% to 3%. The sequencing input was PBMCs. The receptors were gathered from a woman aged 55-69 years in good health and CMV-seropositive. The CDR3 runs from the conserved cysteine through the conserved F or W. The order of the fields is V gene, clone size, J gene, D gene, CDR3 DNA, CDR3 protein. D genes are given only for firm matches. Size values are once, few and many counts, or a class for expanded clones, and some rows have none.

v_gene: TRBV28
abundance: NA
j_gene: TRBJ2-3
d_gene: TRBD2
CDR3nt: TGTGCCAGCAGTTTGGGACGGGGGAAGAGCGGGAGGGCAAGGGATACGCAGTATTTT
CDR3aa: CASSLGRGKSGRARDTQYF

v_gene: TRBV19
abundance: few
j_gene: TRBJ1-1
d_gene: TRBD1
CDR3nt: TGTGCCAGTACCCGATCGGGACAGTACGAGGCTTTCTTT
CDR3aa: CASTRSGQYEAFF

v_gene: TRBV10-3
abundance: NA
j_gene: TRBJ2-7
d_gene: TRBD2
CDR3nt: TGTGCCATCAGTGATACCAATAGCGGGAGGCCGTACTTC
CDR3aa: CAISDTNSGRPYF

v_gene: TRBV4-2
abundance: NA
j_gene: TRBJ2-5
d_gene: NA
CDR3nt: TGTGCCAGCAGCCGTGGAATGGTAGCGGCCCAAGAGACCCAGTACTTC
CDR3aa: CASSRGMVAAQETQYF

v_gene: TRBV7-3
abundance: NA
j_gene: TRBJ2-1
d_gene: NA
CDR3nt: TGTGCCAGCAGCTTTAGTGCGGTATCCTACAATGAGCAGTTCTTC
CDR3aa: CASSFSAVSYNEQFF

v_gene: TRBV5-4
abundance: NA
j_gene: TRBJ1-5
d_gene: TRBD1
CDR3nt: TGTGCCAGCAGCTCTGGACCCGGGACAGGGGTAAATCAGCCCCAGCATTTT
CDR3aa: CASSSGPGTGVNQPQHF

v_gene: TRBV5-1
abundance: NA
j_gene: TRBJ2-4
d_gene: NA
CDR3nt: TGCGCCAGCAGCTTGGCTCTAGTCAGCAGAAGCTTGGGGAGGAACATTCAGTACTTC
CDR3aa: CASSLALVSRSLGRNIQYF

v_gene: TRBV28
abundance: once
j_gene: TRBJ2-5
d_gene: TRBD1
CDR3nt: TGTGCCAGCAGTTCCGGGACAGAGACTCAGCAGTACTTC
CDR3aa: CASSSGTETQQYF

v_gene: TRBV6-5
abundance: NA
j_gene: TRBJ1-1
d_gene: NA
CDR3nt: TGTGCCAGCAGTTCTCGGGGGGGGATGAACACTGAAGCTTTCTTT
CDR3aa: CASSSRGGMNTEAFF

v_gene: TRBV7-9
abundance: NA
j_gene: TRBJ2-1
d_gene: TRBD1
CDR3nt: TGTGCCAGCAGAGGGGGCACGTCGTTCCATGAGCAGTTCTTC
CDR3aa: CASRGGTSFHEQFF

v_gene: TRBV4-1
abundance: NA
j_gene: TRBJ2-7
d_gene: TRBD1
CDR3nt: TGCGCCAGCAGCCAAGATGAGGACAGGCTCCCCTCCGAGCAGTACTTC
CDR3aa: CASSQDEDRLPSEQYF

v_gene: TRBV28
abundance: NA
j_gene: TRBJ1-5
d_gene: TRBD1
CDR3nt: TGTGCCAGCAGTCCAGGGGGCAGGGATAGCAATCAGCCCCAGCATTTT
CDR3aa: CASSPGGRDSNQPQHF

v_gene: TRBV14
abundance: NA
j_gene: TRBJ2-5
d_gene: NA
CDR3nt: TGTGCCAGCAGCCATAGCTGGGACTACCAAGAGACCCAGTACTTC
CDR3aa: CASSHSWDYQETQYF

v_gene: TRBV6-6
abundance: NA
j_gene: TRBJ1-1
d_gene: NA
CDR3nt: TGTGCCAGCAGTTACCATGGGGGGATAGCTTTCTTT
CDR3aa: CASSYHGGIAFF

v_gene: TRBV23-1
abundance: NA
j_gene: TRBJ2-3
d_gene: TRBD1
CDR3nt: TGCGCCAGCAGTCAATCGTCCCCCGGGACAGGGGTTAGTCTCGGTACGCAGTATTTT
CDR3aa: CASSQSSPGTGVSLGTQYF

v_gene: TRBV28
abundance: few
j_gene: TRBJ1-1
d_gene: TRBD1
CDR3nt: TGTGCCAGCAGTTATAGTCCGGGACAGGACAACACTGAAGCTTTCTTT
CDR3aa: CASSYSPGQDNTEAFF

v_gene: TRBV7-2
abundance: NA
j_gene: TRBJ2-7
d_gene: NA
CDR3nt: TGTGCCAGCAGCTTAGTTTCAGGGCAGGCCGCCTACGAGCAGTACTTC
CDR3aa: CASSLVSGQAAYEQYF

v_gene: TRBV4-1
abundance: NA
j_gene: TRBJ2-1
d_gene: NA
CDR3nt: TGCGCCAGCAGCCAAGACCTGGTCTTAGCATCCCTTCCCAATGAGCAGTTCTTC
CDR3aa: CASSQDLVLASLPNEQFF

v_gene: TRBV30
abundance: NA
j_gene: TRBJ2-3
d_gene: NA
CDR3nt: TGTGCCTGGAGTGCGGAGGGCCAGTCGTTTACAGATACGCAGTATTTT
CDR3aa: CAWSAEGQSFTDTQYF

v_gene: TRBV27
abundance: once
j_gene: TRBJ2-6
d_gene: TRBD2
CDR3nt: TGTGCCAGCAGTGTTAGCGTAGCCTTTAGCGGGACTCCCTCTGGGGCCAACGTCCTGACTTTC
CDR3aa: CASSVSVAFSGTPSGANVLTF

v_gene: TRBV29-1
abundance: NA
j_gene: TRBJ1-1
d_gene: TRBD1
CDR3nt: TGCAGCGTTGCTGCCTCGACAGGGAGAGAGACTGAAGCTTTCTTT
CDR3aa: CSVAASTGRETEAFF

v_gene: TRBV10-3
abundance: few
j_gene: TRBJ1-5
d_gene: NA
CDR3nt: TGTGCCATCAGTGTCGCCGATGACAGCCTGAATCAGCCCCAGCATTTT
CDR3aa: CAISVADDSLNQPQHF

v_gene: TRBV5-1
abundance: NA
j_gene: TRBJ1-1
d_gene: TRBD1
CDR3nt: TGCGCCAGCAGCCTAATGGGGCAGGGGGCAACTGAAGCTTTCTTT
CDR3aa: CASSLMGQGATEAFF

v_gene: TRBV7-6
abundance: NA
j_gene: TRBJ2-7
d_gene: NA
CDR3nt: TGTGCCAGCAGCTTTGCAGGGGAAGGTTACGAGCAGTACTTC
CDR3aa: CASSFAGEGYEQYF

v_gene: TRBV7-3
abundance: NA
j_gene: TRBJ1-1
d_gene: NA
CDR3nt: TGTGCCAGCAGCTTAAGCCCCCCCGGGGTGCCAGATGAAGCTTTCTTT
CDR3aa: CASSLSPPGVPDEAFF

v_gene: TRBV6-5
abundance: NA
j_gene: TRBJ1-1
d_gene: TRBD1
CDR3nt: TGTGCCAGCAGGCCTCACAGGGGGCGGCTCACTGAAGCTTTCTTT
CDR3aa: CASRPHRGRLTEAFF

v_gene: TRBV2
abundance: once
j_gene: TRBJ2-7
d_gene: NA
CDR3nt: TGTGCCAGCAGTCTACTAGGCTACGAGCAGTACTTC
CDR3aa: CASSLLGYEQYF

v_gene: TRBV29-1
abundance: NA
j_gene: TRBJ2-2
d_gene: TRBD2
CDR3nt: TGCAGCGTTCCCAGCGGGAGCTACACCGGGGAGCTGTTTTTT
CDR3aa: CSVPSGSYTGELFF

v_gene: TRBV13
abundance: once
j_gene: TRBJ2-1
d_gene: NA
CDR3nt: TGTGCCAGCAGCTCCGTACAGCGGGTTGACTACAATGAGCAGTTCTTC
CDR3aa: CASSSVQRVDYNEQFF

v_gene: TRBV25-1
abundance: NA
j_gene: TRBJ2-1
d_gene: TRBD2
CDR3nt: TGTGCCAGCAGTGAATTGGGACTAGCGGGAGCGAATGAGCAGTTCTTC
CDR3aa: CASSELGLAGANEQFF

v_gene: TRBV5-1
abundance: NA
j_gene: TRBJ2-1
d_gene: NA
CDR3nt: TGCGCCAGCAGCATCCGCCTAGCGTCGGGTGAGCAGTTCTTC
CDR3aa: CASSIRLASGEQFF

v_gene: TRBV5-1
abundance: NA
j_gene: TRBJ1-2
d_gene: NA
CDR3nt: TGCGCCAGCAGCTTGGAGGGGGAAGGCTACACCTTC
CDR3aa: CASSLEGEGYTF

v_gene: TRBV28
abundance: NA
j_gene: TRBJ2-7
d_gene: TRBD1
CDR3nt: TGTGCCAGCATCCCGGGCGGGACAGGGCCTTCCTACGAGCAGTACTTC
CDR3aa: CASIPGGTGPSYEQYF

v_gene: TRBV28
abundance: few
j_gene: TRBJ2-1
d_gene: NA
CDR3nt: TGTGCCAGCAGTTTGAGTGGCGGGACAGTAGATGAGCAGTTCTTC
CDR3aa: CASSLSGGTVDEQFF

v_gene: TRBV7-3
abundance: once
j_gene: TRBJ2-3
d_gene: TRBD1
CDR3nt: TGTGCCAGCAGTTCGGGACAGGGGATCACAGATACGCAGTATTTT
CDR3aa: CASSSGQGITDTQYF

v_gene: TRBV7-8
abundance: once
j_gene: TRBJ1-2
d_gene: NA
CDR3nt: TGTGCCAGCAGCTTAGCACTGGTCGACTATGGCTACACCTTC
CDR3aa: CASSLALVDYGYTF

v_gene: TRBV11-3
abundance: NA
j_gene: TRBJ2-5
d_gene: NA
CDR3nt: TGTGCCAGCAGCCCTCCACAAGAAGAGACCCAGTACTTC
CDR3aa: CASSPPQEETQYF

v_gene: TRBV2
abundance: NA
j_gene: TRBJ2-4
d_gene: NA
CDR3nt: TGTGCCAGCATGAACAACCCGAACAGTGACGACATTCAGTACTTC
CDR3aa: CASMNNPNSDDIQYF

v_gene: TRBV29-1
abundance: NA
j_gene: TRBJ1-1
d_gene: NA
CDR3nt: TGCAGCGTGCTCCTGGGTAGGAGTACTGAAGCTTTCTTT
CDR3aa: CSVLLGRSTEAFF

v_gene: TRBV5-8
abundance: NA
j_gene: TRBJ1-1
d_gene: NA
CDR3nt: TGTGCCAGCAGCTTACGGGCTGGGGGGGGGACTGAAGCTTTCTTT
CDR3aa: CASSLRAGGGTEAFF

v_gene: TRBV4-1
abundance: NA
j_gene: TRBJ2-4
d_gene: NA
CDR3nt: TGCGCCAGCAGCCAAGTTGACGGCGGGACCAAAAACATTCAGTACTTC
CDR3aa: CASSQVDGGTKNIQYF

v_gene: TRBV10-3
abundance: few
j_gene: TRBJ1-4
d_gene: TRBD1
CDR3nt: TGTGCCATCAACAGGGGCCCCAATGAAAAACTGTTTTTT
CDR3aa: CAINRGPNEKLFF

v_gene: TRBV4-2
abundance: NA
j_gene: TRBJ2-7
d_gene: NA
CDR3nt: TGTGCCAGCAGCCAAGTATCCGACAGCTCCTACGAGCAGTACTTC
CDR3aa: CASSQVSDSSYEQYF

v_gene: TRBV27
abundance: NA
j_gene: TRBJ1-1
d_gene: NA
CDR3nt: TGTGCCAGCAGTTTAAATACCAACCCGGGACACCCGAACACTGAAGCTTTCTTT
CDR3aa: CASSLNTNPGHPNTEAFF

v_gene: TRBV2
abundance: NA
j_gene: TRBJ1-5
d_gene: TRBD1
CDR3nt: TGTGCCAGCAGGGAGAGACCGGGACAGGGGAAACAGCCCCAGCATTTT
CDR3aa: CASRERPGQGKQPQHF

v_gene: TRBV5-1
abundance: NA
j_gene: TRBJ1-2
d_gene: NA
CDR3nt: TGCGCCAGCAGCTTCAATTCAAACTCTAACTATGGCTACACCTTC
CDR3aa: CASSFNSNSNYGYTF

v_gene: TRBV5-1
abundance: NA
j_gene: TRBJ1-5
d_gene: NA
CDR3nt: TGCGCCAGCAGCTTGGGGGGAGGGCACAATCAGCCCCAGCATTTT
CDR3aa: CASSLGGGHNQPQHF

v_gene: TRBV18
abundance: NA
j_gene: TRBJ2-5
d_gene: TRBD2
CDR3nt: TGTGCCAGCTCTCCTAGACTAGCGGGAGGGACGGAGACCCAGTACTTC
CDR3aa: CASSPRLAGGTETQYF

v_gene: TRBV9
abundance: NA
j_gene: TRBJ2-3
d_gene: TRBD2
CDR3nt: TGTGCCAGCAGCGAGTGGACTAGGGCAGATACGCAGTATTTT
CDR3aa: CASSEWTRADTQYF

v_gene: TRBV19
abundance: NA
j_gene: TRBJ2-1
d_gene: TRBD1
CDR3nt: TGTGCCAGTAGTATAGCAGGGGGATTATCCTACAATGAGCAGTTCTTC
CDR3aa: CASSIAGGLSYNEQFF

v_gene: TRBV4-2
abundance: NA
j_gene: TRBJ2-7
d_gene: TRBD2
CDR3nt: TGTGCCAGCAGCCAAGGGTGGGAGGGAGGAGAGCAGTACTTC
CDR3aa: CASSQGWEGGEQYF

v_gene: TRBV5-1
abundance: NA
j_gene: TRBJ2-7
d_gene: TRBD2
CDR3nt: TGCGCCAGCAGCTTACCTGAGACTAGCGGGAGTTGGAACGAGCAGTACTTC
CDR3aa: CASSLPETSGSWNEQYF

v_gene: TRBV7-9
abundance: NA
j_gene: TRBJ2-7
d_gene: TRBD2
CDR3nt: TGTGCCAGCAGACCGACTAGCGGGAATCAATACGAGCAGTACTTC
CDR3aa: CASRPTSGNQYEQYF

v_gene: TRBV28
abundance: NA
j_gene: TRBJ2-5
d_gene: TRBD1
CDR3nt: TGTGCCAGCAGCTCCGGACAGGACAGATACTTCCGTTCAGAGACCCGGTACTTC
CDR3aa: CASSSGQDRYFRSETRYF

v_gene: TRBV19
abundance: NA
j_gene: TRBJ2-7
d_gene: TRBD1
CDR3nt: TGTGCCAGTGCGGGCTTCCGACAGGGGGGGACCTACGAGCAGTACTTC
CDR3aa: CASAGFRQGGTYEQYF

v_gene: TRBV11-2
abundance: NA
j_gene: TRBJ2-2
d_gene: NA
CDR3nt: TGTGCCAGCAGCTTAGTAGAGACCGGGGAGCTGTTTTTT
CDR3aa: CASSLVETGELFF

v_gene: TRBV4-1
abundance: NA
j_gene: TRBJ2-1
d_gene: NA
CDR3nt: TGCGCCAGCAGCCAATCCCCGGGAGCGGGGCAGTTCTTC
CDR3aa: CASSQSPGAGQFF